The 15 T cell receptor beta chains below come from one sample, sequenced in a study of shared clonotypes between healthy human individuals. Assay used: immunoSEQ multiplex PCR; TCRdb lists only in-frame clones, some missing. This table has about 610,000 clones, about 96% appearing once. Specimen: naive CD4+ T cells sorted from blood. As for subset: CD45RA+ positively selected. Every receptor here comes from a woman aged 25 to 39 in good health.

The rearrangement joins TRBV5-1 to TRBJ1-2; no reliable D call. The CDR3 loop spans 13 amino acids. The V gene's germline CDR1 is SGHRS and CDR2 YFSETQ. Trimming took 0 bases from V and 2 from J, leaving 5 bases between them. The CDR3 is CASSLGINYGYTF. The DNA for the CDR3 is TGCGCCAGCAGCTTGGGAATCAACTATGGCTACACCTTC.

This rearrangement joins TRBV7-2 to TRBJ1-5, with 9 bases aligning to TRBD1. Germline V gene sequence: CDR1 SGHTA, CDR2 FQGNSA. This CDR3 is built from 15 residues. The V and J ends lost 1 base and 6 bases, in that order; junction bases with no gene match: 4. CDR3 region: CASSLDGTGIQPQHF. CDR3 nucleotides: TGTGCCAGCAGCTTAGACGGGACAGGGATTCAGCCCCAGCATTTT.

The V and J genes are TRBV7-9 and TRBJ2-4; 12 bases agree with TRBD2. The CDR3 has 19 residues. With V trimmed by 1 base and J by 0 bases, 7 bases remained unmatched. CDR1 and CDR2 (germline): SEHNR, FQNEAQ (reference sequence). CDR3 region: CASSLVASGRGLAKNIQYF. The CDR3 DNA reads TGTGCCAGCAGCTTAGTGGCTAGCGGGAGGGGGCTAGCCAAAAACATTCAGTACTTC. Filled out from reference TRBV7-9 and TRBJ2-4, the complete variable domain reads DTGVSQNPRHKITKRGQNVTFRCDPISEHNRLYWYRQTLGQGPEFLTYFQNEAQLEKSRLLSDRFSAERPKGSFSTLEIQRTEQGDSAMYLCASSLVASGRGLAKNIQYFGAGTRLSVL.

The rearrangement links TRBV6-6 to TRBJ2-5; D call uncertain. In germline, CDR1 is MNHNY, CDR2 SVGAGI (reference sequence). With 7 bases removed from V and 2 bases from J, the gap between germline ends came to 14 bases. The CDR3 covers 14 residues. CDR3 sequence: CASTSFVGQETQYF. The CDR3 bases are TGTGCCAGCACCTCTTTCGTGGGACAAGAGACCCAGTACTTC.

The V call is TRBV28, the J call TRBJ2-4, with TRBD2 identical over 10 bases. The CDR3 extends over 13 amino acids. The J segment lost 9 bases and the V segment lost 4 bases, leaving 3 bases of the junction unmatched. Germline values: CDR1 MDHEN, CDR2 SYDVKM. This CDR3 is CASSSSGSSIQYF. The CDR3 nucleotides read TGTGCCAGCAGTTCTAGCGGGAGCAGCATTCAGTACTTC.

Written as DNA, the CDR3 is TGTGCCAGCAGCTTGGCCAGGGTAGCGGGAAGGACCGGGGAGCTGTTTTTT. This codes for CASSLARVAGRTGELFF. The rearrangement uses TRBV5-8 and TRBJ2-2; 8 bases match TRBD2. This CDR3 is built from 17 residues. V shed 0 bases and J 5 bases; nucleotides not matched to a gene: 9. The germline V gene encodes CDR1 SGHTS and CDR2 YDEGEE.

This chain links TRBV5-4 with TRBJ1-5, with D possibly being TRBD1 (5 bases). Germline V lookup: CDR1 SGHNT, CDR2 YYREEE (reference sequence). The CDR3 consists of 16 residues. Trimming took off 2 bases at V and 0 bases at J, with 12 bases between the two ends. The CDR3 DNA follows: TGTGCCAGCAGCTTTGGGGGGGGAGTTAGCAATCAGCCCCAGCATTTT. This sequence encodes CASSFGGGVSNQPQHF.

The rearrangement links TRBV28 to TRBJ1-4; 8 bases fit TRBD1. CDR3 size: 15 residues. The germline V gene has CDR1 MDHEN and CDR2 SYDVKM. The ends lost 5 bases at V and 4 bases at J; junction bases unmatched: 6. The CDR3 DNA is TGTGCCAGCAGTAGACAGGGGTCGAATAATGAAAAACTGTTTTTT. It yields the protein CASSRQGSNNEKLFF.

The chain combines TRBV5-4 with TRBJ2-5; 12 bases align to TRBD2. The CDR3 extends over 17 amino acids. From germline, CDR1 is SGHNT and CDR2 YYREEE (reference sequence). The ends lost 4 bases at V and 4 bases at J; junction bases unmatched: 11. The CDR3: CASSPGTSGPPGETQYF. CDR3 sequence (DNA): TGTGCCAGCAGCCCTGGGACTAGCGGGCCACCCGGAGAGACCCAGTACTTC.

The chain joins TRBV6-5 to TRBJ2-1; D is unresolved. Trimming took 2 bases from V and 9 from J, leaving 5 bases between them. In germline, CDR1 is MNHEY, CDR2 SVGAGI. This CDR3 comprises 11 residues. The DNA of the CDR3 is TGTGCCAGCAGTTACCACGGTGAGCAGTTCTTC. This encodes CASSYHGEQFF.

The gene calls are TRBV28 and TRBJ1-2; tentative D call: TRBD1 (5 bases). The V end was cut by 2 bases, the J end by 4 bases, with 11 bases between. The CDR3 spans 14 residues. Germline V gives CDR1 MDHEN, CDR2 SYDVKM. The chain's CDR3 is CASSLEGFGYGYTF. The DNA for the CDR3 is TGTGCCAGCAGTTTAGAGGGGTTCGGCTATGGCTACACCTTC.

The rearrangement uses TRBV6-6 and TRBJ1-6; D may be TRBD1 (6 bases). The CDR3 has 14 amino acids. In germline, CDR1 is MNHNY, CDR2 SVGAGI (reference sequence). The ends were cut back, 6 bases at V and 9 bases at J, with 15 bases in the middle. The CDR3, as DNA: TGTGCCAGCAGGATAGCCACAGGGATTTCACCCCTCCACTTT. Translating gives CASRIATGISPLHF.

This chain connects TRBV7-2 to TRBJ2-5; 12 bases align to TRBD2. CDR3 length: 18 residues. J gave up 6 bases and V 1 base, and 12 bases lay outside the gene matches. In germline, CDR1 is SGHTA, CDR2 FQGNSA. CDR3 loop: CASSLDTSGRTLSQTQYF. The CDR3, as DNA: TGTGCCAGCAGCTTAGACACTAGCGGGAGGACCCTTTCACAGACCCAGTACTTC.

The rearrangement uses TRBV6-1 and TRBJ1-5; a possible D gene is TRBD1 (5 bases). Germline values: CDR1 MNHNS, CDR2 SASEGT. V shed 1 base and J shed 6 bases, with 10 bases lying between them. The CDR3 has 14 amino acids. The CDR3 nucleotides read TGTGCCAGCAGTGAAGGACAGTGGGGTCAGCCCCAGCATTTT. The encoded protein is CASSEGQWGQPQHF.

The CDR3 coding sequence is TGTGCCAGCAAGCTGACAGGGGGCCTGAAGGAAGCTTTCTTT. The encoded protein is CASKLTGGLKEAFF. V is TRBV19 and J is TRBJ1-1, with 10 bases lining up with TRBD1. CDR1 is LNHDA and CDR2 is SQIVND in the germline V gene (reference sequence). Unmatched junction bases numbered 12, after V lost 9 bases and J lost 8 bases. This CDR3 contains 14 residues.